This T cell receptor (beta chain) was obtained from a study of B cell selection in AIRE deficiency. A note on this clone: Its antigen is not identified.

As processed by the authors: Pooled conventional T cells gave 95,000 to 120,000 patient and around 1.3x10^5 donor TCRbeta sequences. TCRdb keeps only in-frame clones here, not all; method: immunoSEQ multiplex PCR. V and J calls and clone size come straight from that table; D and trimming were deduced from the DNA. Among under 30,000 clones listed, 95% to 98% were seen once. Conventional CD4 T cells were sorted as CD4+CD127+ cells. Overall study findings and caveats: Only 9.3% of around 3,800 shared Treg sequences were patient-specific; roughly 30% healthy-specific.

Trimming took off 7 bases at V and 0 bases at J, with 13 bases between the two ends. The CDR3 consists of 16 residues. Germline CDR1 and CDR2: MNHNY and SVGAGI (reference sequence). V is TRBV6-6 and J is TRBJ1-6; D uncertain. The TCR comes from a human donor with AIRE deficiency. Source material: conventional CD4+ T cells sorted from PBMCs. The CDR3 DNA is TGTGCCAGCAACCTTTGGCAGAGCTCCTATAATTCACCCCTCCACTTT. Amino acids: CASNLWQSSYNSPLHF.